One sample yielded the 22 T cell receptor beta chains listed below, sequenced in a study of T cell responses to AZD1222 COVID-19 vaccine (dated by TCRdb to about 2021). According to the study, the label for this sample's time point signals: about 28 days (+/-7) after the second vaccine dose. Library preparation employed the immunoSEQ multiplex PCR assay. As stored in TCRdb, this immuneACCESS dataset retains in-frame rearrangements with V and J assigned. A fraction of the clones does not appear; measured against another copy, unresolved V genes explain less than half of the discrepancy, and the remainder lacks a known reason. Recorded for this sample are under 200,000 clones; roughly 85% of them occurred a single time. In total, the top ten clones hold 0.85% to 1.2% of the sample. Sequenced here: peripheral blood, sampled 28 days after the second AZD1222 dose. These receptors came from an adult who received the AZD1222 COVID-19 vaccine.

The CDR3 loop reads CASSPDRVGTEAFF. The CDR3 DNA reads as TGTGCCAGCAGCCCGGACAGGGTAGGCACTGAAGCTTTCTTT. This chain links TRBV7-9 with TRBJ1-1; 8 bases agree with TRBD1. CDR3 length: 14 residues. Germline V gives CDR1 SEHNR, CDR2 FQNEAQ (reference sequence). V lost 5 bases, J lost 4 bases, and 6 bases stayed unmatched.

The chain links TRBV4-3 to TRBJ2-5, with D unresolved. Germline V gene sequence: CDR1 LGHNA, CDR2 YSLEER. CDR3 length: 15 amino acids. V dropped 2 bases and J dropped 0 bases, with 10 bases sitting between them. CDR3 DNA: TGCGCCAGCAGCCAATCTTTCGGCAACCAAGAGACCCAGTACTTC. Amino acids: CASSQSFGNQETQYF.

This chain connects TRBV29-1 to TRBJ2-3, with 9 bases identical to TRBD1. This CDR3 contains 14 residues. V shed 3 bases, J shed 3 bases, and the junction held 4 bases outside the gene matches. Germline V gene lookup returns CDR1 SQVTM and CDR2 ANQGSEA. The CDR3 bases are TGCAGCGTTGAGAGTGACAGGGGGACAGATACGCAGTATTTT. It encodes CSVESDRGTDTQYF.

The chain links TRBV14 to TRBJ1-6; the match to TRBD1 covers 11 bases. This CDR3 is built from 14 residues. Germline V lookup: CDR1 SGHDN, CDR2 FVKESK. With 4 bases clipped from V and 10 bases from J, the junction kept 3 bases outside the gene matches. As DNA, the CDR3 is TGTGCCAGCAGCCGAGGGACAGGGGGATCACCCCTCCACTTT. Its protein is CASSRGTGGSPLHF.

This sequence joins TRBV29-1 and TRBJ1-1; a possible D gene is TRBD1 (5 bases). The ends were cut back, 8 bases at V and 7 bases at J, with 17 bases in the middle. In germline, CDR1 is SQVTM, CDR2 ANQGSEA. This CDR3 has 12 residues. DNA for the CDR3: TGCAGCTCCCCGGGGGGGAAGGGTGAAGCTTTCTTT. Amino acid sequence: CSSPGGKGEAFF.

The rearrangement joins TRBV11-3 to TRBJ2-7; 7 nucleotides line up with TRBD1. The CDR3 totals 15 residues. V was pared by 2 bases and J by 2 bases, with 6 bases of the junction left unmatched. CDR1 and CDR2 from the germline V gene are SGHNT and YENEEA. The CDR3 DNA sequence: TGTGCCAGCAGCTTAAACCCGGGACAGACCTACGAGCAGTACTTC. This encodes CASSLNPGQTYEQYF.

The CDR3 DNA sequence: TGTGCCAGTAGTATTATCTCTGTCCCGGGGGCGGTTCAGTACTTC. This sequence encodes CASSIISVPGAVQYF. The gene calls are TRBV19 and TRBJ2-5; D is tentatively TRBD1 or TRBD2 (6 bases each). Per germline, CDR1 LNHDA and CDR2 SQIVND (reference sequence). V lost 3 bases and J lost 11, with 22 bases in between. This CDR3 has 15 residues.

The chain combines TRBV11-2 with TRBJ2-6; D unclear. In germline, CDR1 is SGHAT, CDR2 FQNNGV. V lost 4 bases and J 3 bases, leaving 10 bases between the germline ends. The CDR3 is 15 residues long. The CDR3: CASSSRLVGANVLTF. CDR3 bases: TGTGCCAGCAGCTCCCGGCTTGTTGGGGCCAACGTCCTGACTTTC. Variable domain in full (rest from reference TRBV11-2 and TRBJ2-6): EAGVAQSPRYKIIEKRQSVAFWCNPISGHATLYWYQQILGQGPKLLIQFQNNGVVDDSQLPKDRFSAERLKGVDSTLKIQPAKLEDSAVYLCASSSRLVGANVLTFGAGSRLTVL.

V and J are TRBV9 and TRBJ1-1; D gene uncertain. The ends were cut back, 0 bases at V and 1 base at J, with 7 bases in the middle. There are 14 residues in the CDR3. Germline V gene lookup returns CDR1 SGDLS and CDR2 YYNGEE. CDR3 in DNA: TGTGCCAGCAGCGTAGCGGGGAAGAACACTGAAGCTTTCTTT. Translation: CASSVAGKNTEAFF.

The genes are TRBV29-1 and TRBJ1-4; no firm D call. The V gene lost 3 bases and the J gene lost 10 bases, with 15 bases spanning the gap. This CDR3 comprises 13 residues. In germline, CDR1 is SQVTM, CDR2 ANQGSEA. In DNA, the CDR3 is TGCAGCGTTGAGGCAGGTTTTAGCGGAAAACTGTTTTTT. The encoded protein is CSVEAGFSGKLFF.

CDR3 region: CASSSSEWANTEAFF. The CDR3 bases are TGTGCCAGCAGCTCGAGTGAATGGGCGAACACTGAAGCTTTCTTT. J is TRBJ1-1 and V is TRBV5-5; D is ambiguous. Germline CDR1 and CDR2: SGHKS and YYEKEE (reference sequence). The CDR3 covers 15 residues. V dropped 3 bases and J dropped 1 base, with 13 bases sitting between them.

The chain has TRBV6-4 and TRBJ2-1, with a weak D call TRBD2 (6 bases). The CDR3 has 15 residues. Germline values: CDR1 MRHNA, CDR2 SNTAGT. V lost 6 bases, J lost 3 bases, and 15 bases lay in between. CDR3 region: CASRLSGGGYNEQFF. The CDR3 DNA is TGTGCCAGCAGACTTAGCGGAGGTGGCTACAATGAGCAGTTCTTC.

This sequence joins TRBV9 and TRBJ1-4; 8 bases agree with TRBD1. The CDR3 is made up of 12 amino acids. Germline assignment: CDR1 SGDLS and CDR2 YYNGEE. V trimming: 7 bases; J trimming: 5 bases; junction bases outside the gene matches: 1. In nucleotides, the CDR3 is TGTGCCAGCGGACAGGGCAATGAAAAACTGTTTTTT. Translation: CASGQGNEKLFF.

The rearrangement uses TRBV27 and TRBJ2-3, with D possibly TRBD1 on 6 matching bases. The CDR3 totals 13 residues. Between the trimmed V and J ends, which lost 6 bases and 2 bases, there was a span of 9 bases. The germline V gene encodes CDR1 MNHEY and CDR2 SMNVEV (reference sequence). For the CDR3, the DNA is TGTGCCAGCAGACGGACAGCCACAGATACGCAGTATTTT. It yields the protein CASRRTATDTQYF.

The CDR3 loop is CSASASSSGGYTF. DNA for the CDR3: TGCAGTGCTAGTGCCTCATCGTCGGGTGGCTACACCTTC. The rearrangement links TRBV20-1 to TRBJ1-2; D gene unclear. Per germline, CDR1 DFQATT and CDR2 SNEGSKA (reference sequence). CDR3 length: 13 amino acids. Trimming removed 3 bases at V and 7 bases at J, with 15 bases between.

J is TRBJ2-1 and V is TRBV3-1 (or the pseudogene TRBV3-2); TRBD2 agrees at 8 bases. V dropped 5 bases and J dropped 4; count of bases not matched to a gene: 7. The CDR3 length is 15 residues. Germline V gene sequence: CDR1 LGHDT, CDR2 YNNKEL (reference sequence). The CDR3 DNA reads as TGTGCCAGCAGCTCTGGACTAGCTCGGTACAATGAGCAGTTCTTC. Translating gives CASSSGLARYNEQFF.

The CDR3 coding sequence is TGTGCCAGCAGCTCCCAAAGGGGCACTGAAGCTTTCTTT. Translated, it gives CASSSQRGTEAFF. V gene TRBV9 combines with J gene TRBJ1-1, with D possibly TRBD1 on 5 matching bases. The V end lost 4 bases, the J end lost 4 bases, and 11 bases lay between the germline ends. Germline V gene lookup returns CDR1 SGDLS and CDR2 YYNGEE. The CDR3 consists of 13 residues.

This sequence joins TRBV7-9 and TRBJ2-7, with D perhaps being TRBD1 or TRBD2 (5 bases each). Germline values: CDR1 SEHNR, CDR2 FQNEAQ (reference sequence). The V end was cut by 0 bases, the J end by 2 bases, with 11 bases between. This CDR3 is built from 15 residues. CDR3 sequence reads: CASSLAVLGAYEQYF. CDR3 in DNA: TGTGCCAGCAGCTTAGCGGTTTTGGGGGCCTACGAGCAGTACTTC.

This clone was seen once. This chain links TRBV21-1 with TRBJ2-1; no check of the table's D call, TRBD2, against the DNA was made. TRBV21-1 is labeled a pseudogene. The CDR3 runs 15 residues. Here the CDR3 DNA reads TGTGCCAGCAGCAAGCTAGCGGGGGTTATCAATGAGCAGTTCTTC. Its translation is CASSKLAGVINEQFF.

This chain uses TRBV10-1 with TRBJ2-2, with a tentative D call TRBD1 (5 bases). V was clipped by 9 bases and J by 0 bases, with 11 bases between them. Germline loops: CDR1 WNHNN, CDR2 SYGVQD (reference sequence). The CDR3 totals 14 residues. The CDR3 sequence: CASTGDANTGELFF. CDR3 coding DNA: TGCGCCAGTACAGGCGATGCGAACACCGGGGAGCTGTTTTTT.

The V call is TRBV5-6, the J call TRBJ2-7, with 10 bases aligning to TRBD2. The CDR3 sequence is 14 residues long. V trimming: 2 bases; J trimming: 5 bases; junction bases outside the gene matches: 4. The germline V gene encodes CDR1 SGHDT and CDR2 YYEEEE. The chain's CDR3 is CASSFLAGEDEQYF. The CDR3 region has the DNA TGTGCCAGCAGCTTTCTAGCGGGGGAAGACGAGCAGTACTTC.

The CDR3 is CASSLWAAYEQYF. DNA of the CDR3: TGTGCCAGCAGTTTATGGGCAGCCTACGAGCAGTACTTC. The rearrangement links TRBV12-3 or TRBV12-4 to TRBJ2-7; D not certain. V lost 2 bases, J lost 2 bases, and 7 bases lay in between. This CDR3 is 13 amino acids long.